This TCR beta chain came from a study of OX40 agonist ivuxolimab in advanced cancers. Study-wide results and limits: Doses of 0.1 to 3.0 mg/kg were accompanied by clonal expansion of CD4+ and CD8+ blood T cells by week 6. Low normalized T-cell clonal expansion was also seen in some nonresponders.

Comment on this clone: The antigen is not known.

This CDR3 has 13 residues. Germline V lookup: CDR1 SGHTS, CDR2 YDEGEE. The germline V and J ends were trimmed by 5 bases and 0 bases, with 9 bases remaining between them. Only in-frame clones appear in the TCRdb table, and some are missing; sequencing was by immunoSEQ multiplex PCR. The sample yields some 41,000 clones, roughly 90% seen once. The chain links TRBV5-8 to TRBJ2-7; TRBD1 is a possible D gene (6 bases). The source is an adult with an advanced solid tumor such as melanoma, head and neck, liver or kidney cancer. Material: CD4+ or CD8+ T cells sorted from blood, obtained in a trial of the OX40 agonist ivuxolimab. CDR3 in amino acids: CASSGGASYEQYF. The CDR3 DNA reads TGTGCCAGCAGTGGGGGCGCCTCCTACGAGCAGTACTTC.